The rows below give T cell receptor beta chains drawn from one sample of a study of radiation and T cells in renal cell carcinoma. Clones were read by immunoSEQ multiplex PCR, and TCRdb kept only the in-frame ones, dropping some. Here the sample spans 130,000 or so clones, around 78% being singletons. The sample was blood, taken from a patient whose treatment included radiotherapy and nephrectomy. These receptors all come from a woman aged 45 to 65 with renal cell carcinoma. The conserved cysteine and the conserved F or W are not part of the CDR3 here. Each record gives: J gene, V gene, CDR3 length, CDR3 protein.

>TRBJ2-5|TRBV20-1|9
SGTGTETQY
>TRBJ2-7|TRBV30|14
AWSISGLLNAYEQY
>TRBJ1-5|TRBV5-6|12
ASSDGRGGQPQH
>TRBJ1-3|TRBV5-1|13
ASSPGEPSGNTIY
>TRBJ1-2|TRBV4-1|12
ASSQGTTDYGYT
>TRBJ2-7|TRBV20-1|9
SARGDVEQY
>TRBJ2-7|TRBV10-2|12
ASSPSGSYQEQY
>TRBJ2-5|TRBV27|11
ASSLWGAETQY
>TRBJ2-7|TRBV29-1|12
SVEDVGQSYEQY
>TRBJ2-7|TRBV27|12
ASSLNLGPYEQY
>TRBJ1-2|TRBV21-1|16
ASSKGGVGREGNYGYT
>TRBJ1-2|TRBV5-1|12
ASSLELGRSGYT
>TRBJ1-5|TRBV5-1|14
ASSLSPGGVEEPQH
>TRBJ1-1|TRBV18|9
ASSPAGEAF
>TRBJ2-5|TRBV21-1|15
ASSKASDRGGQETQY
>TRBJ2-7|TRBV5-6|14
ASSLWRDRGPHEQY
>TRBJ2-5|TRBV5-1|13
ASSLPRGTVETQY
>TRBJ1-1|TRBV9|11
ASSAQGVTEAF
>TRBJ1-5|TRBV6-5|13
ASSHGTGDNQPQH
>TRBJ2-1|TRBV2|9
ASAHYNEQF
>TRBJ1-5|TRBV6-6|12
ASRPGNINQPQH
>TRBJ1-4|TRBV5-1|12
ASSWDRFGEKLF
>TRBJ2-5|TRBV5-1|12
ASSLLLNQETQY
>TRBJ2-7|TRBV5-1|15
ASSLARTSGATYEQY
>TRBJ2-3|TRBV5-6|11
ASSFGAINTQY
>TRBJ2-7|TRBV18|10
ASSLSGYEQY
>TRBJ1-1|TRBV5-1|12
ASGRTGGGTEAF
>TRBJ1-5|TRBV4-2|11
ASSQDNNQPQH
>TRBJ2-3|TRBV10-1|12
ASAGTTSTDTQY
>TRBJ2-5|TRBV9|13
ASSPTGTRGETQY
>TRBJ2-5|TRBV5-1|15
ASSGTSGVRPQETQY
>TRBJ1-2|TRBV7-2|13
ASSDRTGDIYGYT
>TRBJ2-1|TRBV30|11
ALTKLSYNEQF
>TRBJ2-7|TRBV30|11
AWSRGQRVEQY
>TRBJ2-7|TRBV6-5|11
ASWAGNSYEQY
>TRBJ1-4|TRBV23-1|15
ASSQSKGGAANEKLF
>TRBJ2-7|TRBV27|11
ASSPGTGGEQY
>TRBJ2-1|TRBV7-2|14
ASSPMGPQLGSEQF
>TRBJ1-1|TRBV28|13
ASSTAGTGNTEAF
>TRBJ1-1|TRBV25-1|12
ASGQTEPGDEAF
>TRBJ2-4|TRBV4-3|14
ASSQDGPDGKNIQY
>TRBJ1-4|TRBV19|13
ASRPRGLANEKLF
>TRBJ2-5|TRBV7-2|11
ASSSTPAAAQY
>TRBJ1-6|TRBV5-1|13
ASSLQGALNSPLH
>TRBJ1-5|TRBV5-1|13
ASSLEGVEDQPQH
>TRBJ1-6|TRBV30|13
AWGEQGLRNSPLH
>TRBJ2-7|TRBV19|16
ASSIVLGTGGTSYEQY